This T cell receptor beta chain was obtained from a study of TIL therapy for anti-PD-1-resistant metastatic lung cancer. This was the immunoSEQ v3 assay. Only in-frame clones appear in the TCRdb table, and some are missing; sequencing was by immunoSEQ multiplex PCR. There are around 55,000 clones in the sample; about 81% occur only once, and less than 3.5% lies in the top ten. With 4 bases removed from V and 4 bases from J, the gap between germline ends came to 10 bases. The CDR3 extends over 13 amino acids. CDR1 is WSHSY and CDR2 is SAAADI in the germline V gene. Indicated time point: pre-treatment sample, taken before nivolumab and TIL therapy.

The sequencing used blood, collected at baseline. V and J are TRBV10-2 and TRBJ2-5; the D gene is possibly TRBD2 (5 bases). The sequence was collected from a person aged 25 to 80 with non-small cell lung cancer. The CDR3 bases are TGCGCCAGCAGTGGGACGGGATTAGAGACCCAGTACTTC. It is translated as CASSGTGLETQYF.